One and the same sample provided the 26 T cell receptor beta chains below, sequenced in a study of T-cell memory formation after mild COVID-19 (dated by TCRdb to the early 2020s). Library method: 5' RACE. Instrument on record: Illumina NovaSeq 6000. TCRdb trimmed the raw reads at Q25, called clones with MiXCR and kept productive beta chains. A single entry per CDR3 protein holds the most common genes and DNA from its merged rows. For this sample there are 450,000 to 650,000 distinct CDR3 sequences; more than 15% appear just once. The biggest ten clones account for around 12% of the sample. The sample comprised PBMCs or a T cell subset sorted from them (not recorded which). These receptors came from an adult woman who had mild COVID-19 (a few samples of this study predate the infection). The sample titles of this study are shuffled in the database, so cell type and time point are left out; the donor was told from shared clones.

The sample holds a few counts of this clonotype. V is TRBV9 and J is TRBJ2-3; D is undetermined. This CDR3 comprises 15 residues. Germline V gene lookup returns CDR1 SGDLS and CDR2 YYNGEE. V was shortened by 3 bases and J by 0 bases, with 11 bases between the two germline ends. CDR3 residues: CASSEAVASTDTQYF. CDR3 coding DNA: TGTGCCAGCAGCGAAGCTGTAGCCAGCACAGATACGCAGTATTTT.

The rearrangement joins TRBV7-2 to TRBJ2-2; no firm D call. The CDR3 consists of 14 residues. In germline, CDR1 is SGHTA, CDR2 FQGNSA. V gave up 3 bases and J gave up 5 bases, with 10 bases separating them. CDR3 DNA: TGTGCCAGCAGCTTTTCAGGAAGGACCGGGGAGCTGTTTTTT. Protein: CASSFSGRTGELFF.

This chain joins TRBV5-1 and TRBJ2-6, with 7 bases identical to TRBD1. CDR3 length: 15 residues. Per the germline V gene, CDR1 is SGHRS and CDR2 is YFSETQ. J was trimmed by 0 bases and V by 10 bases; bases with no gene match: 7. The CDR3 nucleotides read TGCGCCGGTCGGGACAGCCCCTCTGGGGCCAACGTCCTGACTTTC. Translating it yields CAGRDSPSGANVLTF.

The chain combines TRBV7-8 with TRBJ2-6; 9 positions agree with TRBD1. The V segment lost 1 base and the J segment 4 bases; nucleotides outside the gene matches: 8. The CDR3 loop spans 18 amino acids. Per the germline V gene, CDR1 is SGHVS and CDR2 is FQNEAQ. CDR3: CASSLGVDRGDGANVLTF. The CDR3, as DNA: TGTGCCAGCAGCTTAGGGGTGGACAGGGGAGACGGGGCCAACGTCCTGACTTTC. The whole variable domain, filled in from reference TRBV7-8 and TRBJ2-6, reads GAGVSQSPRYKVAKRGQDVALRCDPISGHVSLFWYQQALGQGPEFLTYFQNEAQLDKSGLPSDRFFAERPEGSVSTLKIQRTQQEDSAVYLCASSLGVDRGDGANVLTFGAGSRLTVL.

This chain joins TRBV7-9 and TRBJ1-2; TRBD1 matches at 8 bases. CDR3 length: 16 amino acids. V shed 2 bases and J 3 bases; nucleotides not matched to a gene: 8. Germline-derived CDR1 and CDR2 are SEHNR and FQNEAQ (reference sequence). The CDR3 region is CASSLSRDRGHYGYTF. As DNA, the CDR3 is TGTGCCAGCAGCTTAAGCCGAGACAGGGGCCACTATGGCTACACCTTC.

CDR3 coding DNA: TGTGCCAGCACCTTCGGAGGGACAGGGGATGGAGGTTGGTATCGGAACACTGAAGCTTTCTTT. Protein: CASTFGGTGDGGWYRNTEAFF. The V call is TRBV7-9, the J call TRBJ1-1; 10 bases fit TRBD1. J was trimmed by 1 base and V by 7 bases; bases with no gene match: 24. Germline assignment: CDR1 SEHNR and CDR2 FQNEAQ (reference sequence). This CDR3 has 21 amino acids.

This clonotype has just a few counts. This chain uses TRBV19 with TRBJ1-5, with D maybe TRBD1 (6 bases). The CDR3 runs to 14 residues. Trimming took 1 base from V and 2 from J, leaving 6 bases between them. CDR1 and CDR2 (germline): LNHDA, SQIVND (reference sequence). Here the CDR3 reads CASSIGTGNQPQHF. As DNA, the CDR3 is TGTGCCAGTAGTATAGGGACAGGCAATCAGCCCCAGCATTTT.

The chain carries TRBV7-3 and TRBJ2-6, with 9 bases that match TRBD1. J gave up 2 bases and V 5 bases, and 10 bases lay outside the gene matches. The CDR3 runs 18 residues. CDR1 is SGHTA, CDR2 FQGTGA, per germline. The CDR3 DNA follows: TGTGCCAGCAGCGCACAGGGGGCGCTCGCTACTGGGGCCAACGTCCTGACTTTC. Protein: CASSAQGALATGANVLTF.

V and J are TRBV6-1 and TRBJ2-1, with D perhaps TRBD1 (5 bases). The CDR3 runs to 17 residues. The germline V gene encodes CDR1 MNHNS and CDR2 SASEGT. Trimming took off 0 bases at V and 7 bases at J, with 19 bases between the two ends. The CDR3 is CASSEAFGQGEVNEQFF. CDR3 nucleotides: TGTGCCAGCAGTGAAGCATTCGGGCAGGGCGAAGTGAATGAGCAGTTCTTC.

This clonotype was seen repeatedly, ten times or more. The chain combines TRBV7-2 with TRBJ2-4; D gene ambiguous. Trimming shortened V by 5 bases and J by 5 bases, and 10 bases separated the two germline ends. The CDR3 is 13 residues long. Per the germline V gene, CDR1 is SGHTA and CDR2 is FQGNSA. The CDR3 spells CASSRGKENIQYF. The CDR3 DNA is TGTGCCAGCAGCCGCGGAAAAGAAAACATTCAGTACTTC.

This rearrangement joins TRBV6-5 to TRBJ1-2, with D possibly TRBD1 on 5 matching bases. The CDR3 extends over 17 amino acids. Germline V CDR1 and CDR2: MNHEY, SVGAGI. V was pared by 6 bases and J by 2 bases, with 22 bases between. The CDR3: CASSLTHEGMFNYGYTF. Here the CDR3 DNA reads TGTGCCAGCAGCCTAACGCACGAGGGGATGTTCAACTATGGCTACACCTTC.

This clonotype was found a few times. The chain has TRBV12-3 or TRBV12-4 and TRBJ1-2; no firm D call. This CDR3 spans 14 amino acids. Between the trimmed V and J ends, which lost 5 bases and 3 bases, there was a span of 13 bases. This CDR3 is CASSTPRRDYGYTF. DNA of the CDR3: TGTGCCAGCAGTACACCCAGGCGAGACTATGGCTACACCTTC.

Ten or more counts support this clonotype. The rearrangement links TRBV5-1 to TRBJ2-3; tentatively, D is TRBD1 (5 bases). This CDR3 is built from 14 residues. V shed 5 bases and J shed 0 bases, with 10 bases lying between them. CDR1 and CDR2 (germline): SGHRS, YFSETQ. CDR3 in DNA: TGCGCCAGCAGTCAGGACAAGAGCACAGATACGCAGTATTTT. Protein: CASSQDKSTDTQYF.

This clonotype was observed a few times. The genes are TRBV5-1 and TRBJ2-5; D unresolved. Trimming pared 0 bases from V and 4 bases from J, leaving 13 bases between. Germline V lookup: CDR1 SGHRS, CDR2 YFSETQ. The CDR3 contains 15 residues. The CDR3 DNA sequence: TGCGCCAGCAGCTTGGGGCGGCCGGATGGAGAGACCCAGTACTTC. This sequence encodes CASSLGRPDGETQYF.

This clonotype was counted many times. This chain connects TRBV12-3 or TRBV12-4 to TRBJ2-3; 8 bases line up with TRBD2. The CDR3 consists of 17 residues. V shed 2 bases and J 2 bases; nucleotides not matched to a gene: 9. Here the CDR3 DNA reads TGTGCCAGCAGTTTATATGGGACTAGTGGTATCACAGATACGCAGTATTTT. Its protein is CASSLYGTSGITDTQYF.

This chain uses TRBV7-9 with TRBJ2-1; D is unresolved. Trimming cost V 4 bases and J 0 bases, with 16 bases left between them. CDR3 length: 17 residues. Germline V gives CDR1 SEHNR, CDR2 FQNEAQ (reference sequence). The CDR3 sequence is CASSYPGTTSSYNEQFF. The CDR3 coding sequence is TGTGCCAGCAGCTATCCGGGCACAACGAGCTCCTACAATGAGCAGTTCTTC.

This rearrangement joins TRBV27 to TRBJ2-3; D might be TRBD1 or TRBD2, each matching 6 bases. There are 12 residues in the CDR3. The ends were cut back, 6 bases at V and 9 bases at J, with 13 bases in the middle. Germline V gives CDR1 MNHEY, CDR2 SMNVEV (reference sequence). As DNA, the CDR3 is TGTGCCAGCAGCTCTGAAGGGGGGACGCAGTATTTT. Its protein product is CASSSEGGTQYF.

This clonotype was seen once. This chain joins TRBV3-1 and TRBJ2-1, with D perhaps matching TRBD2 (5 bases). CDR1 is LGHDT, CDR2 YNNKEL, per germline (reference sequence). Trimming shortened V by 0 bases and J by 5 bases, and 23 bases separated the two germline ends. The CDR3 covers 19 residues. The CDR3 sequence is CASSQELRLVAPYHNEQFF. DNA for the CDR3: TGTGCCAGCAGCCAAGAACTCCGCTTGGTAGCGCCATACCACAATGAGCAGTTCTTC.

J is TRBJ1-1 and V is TRBV9; D is unresolved. Germline CDR1 SGDLS, CDR2 YYNGEE. This CDR3 region has 13 residues. V dropped 1 base and J dropped 5 bases, with 9 bases sitting between them. CDR3 residues: CASSVKEGTEAFF. The CDR3 DNA follows: TGTGCCAGCAGCGTAAAGGAGGGTACTGAAGCTTTCTTT.

The chain links TRBV10-2 to TRBJ1-2; D gene uncertain. Germline CDR1 and CDR2: WSHSY and SAAADI. This CDR3 is 14 amino acids long. V lost 4 bases and J lost 7, with 16 bases in between. The CDR3 sequence: CASSGGLLFPGYTF. DNA for the CDR3: TGCGCCAGCAGTGGTGGACTGCTTTTCCCTGGCTACACCTTC.

In DNA form, the CDR3 reads TGTGCCAGCAGCTTGGCCCCTCCGGGCACCGGGGAGCTGTTTTTT. It encodes CASSLAPPGTGELFF. J is TRBJ2-2 and V is TRBV5-4; D is uncertain. CDR1 and CDR2 from the germline V gene are SGHNT and YYREEE (reference sequence). The CDR3 totals 15 residues. Trimming removed 0 bases at V and 4 bases at J, with 10 bases between.

The table lists this clonotype with a few counts. This chain connects TRBV6-5 to TRBJ1-1; D call uncertain. Per the germline V gene, CDR1 is MNHEY and CDR2 is SVGAGI. V lost 0 bases to trimming and J lost 4 bases, with 9 bases between them. The CDR3 totals 14 residues. DNA of the CDR3: TGTGCCAGCAGTTACTCGAGTAGTACCACTGAAGCTTTCTTT. Protein sequence: CASSYSSSTTEAFF.

The J gene is TRBJ1-2, the V gene TRBV3-1, with a possible D match to TRBD1 (5 bases). The CDR3 length is 14 residues. Germline CDR1 reads LGHDT; CDR2 reads YNNKEL (reference sequence). With 2 bases removed from V and 5 bases from J, the gap between germline ends came to 12 bases. The CDR3 DNA follows: TGTGCCAGCAGCCAATACAGCGGGGGATATGGCTACACCTTC. This sequence encodes CASSQYSGGYGYTF. The full variable domain, in which reference TRBV3-1 and TRBJ1-2 provide the parts outside the CDR3, is DTAVSQTPKYLVTQMGNDKSIKCEQNLGHDTMYWYKQDSKKFLKIMFSYNNKELIINETVPNRFSPKSPDKAHLNLHINSLELGDSAVYFCASSQYSGGYGYTFGSGTRLTVV.

This clonotype was observed many times. The V call is TRBV4-1, the J call TRBJ1-2; D might be TRBD1 (5 bases). The germline CDR1 and CDR2 sequences are MGHRA and YSYEKL. The CDR3 spans 14 residues. V lost 4 bases and J lost 9, with 18 bases in between. The CDR3 nucleotides are TGCGCCAGCAGCCCGGGGCCGGCGACTGGGAGCTACACCTTC. Its translation: CASSPGPATGSYTF.

This clonotype was recorded a few times. This rearrangement joins TRBV6-5 to TRBJ2-5; maybe TRBD1 (5 bases). This CDR3 is built from 15 residues. Germline V gene lookup returns CDR1 MNHEY and CDR2 SVGAGI. V lost 0 bases and J lost 1, with 9 bases in between. Here the CDR3 reads CASSYSSRAQETQYF. The CDR3 DNA is TGTGCCAGCAGTTACTCCTCCAGGGCCCAAGAGACCCAGTACTTC.

In its sample, this clonotype was seen a few times. The V and J genes are TRBV15 and TRBJ2-1, with a tentative D call TRBD2 (6 bases). The ends were cut back, 0 bases at V and 7 bases at J, with 13 bases in the middle. CDR1 LNHNV and CDR2 YYDKDF come from the germline V gene (reference sequence). This CDR3 region has 15 residues. The CDR3 spells CATSRDMGLANEQFF. In DNA, the CDR3 is TGTGCCACCAGCAGAGATATGGGACTCGCGAATGAGCAGTTCTTC.